This entry is about one T cell receptor beta chain. Positive magnetic bead selection isolated CD4+ and CD8+ cells, and flow cytometry checked purity. These data originate in a study of somatic mutations in cytotoxic T cells in rheumatoid arthritis. Some clones are missing from TCRdb's copy, which holds only in-frame ones; the method was immunoSEQ multiplex PCR. This sample has roughly 8,200 clones, with about 77% found just once. CDR1 is SGHNT and CDR2 is YYREEE in the germline V gene (reference sequence). Trimming removed 2 bases at V and 1 base at J, with 6 bases between. This CDR3 is built from 13 residues.

Sequencing was carried out using CD8+ T cells sorted from blood. The chain joins TRBV5-4 to TRBJ1-2, with unresolved D. The clonotype was recovered from an adult with rheumatoid arthritis. CDR3 sequence reads: CASSLKDNYGYTF. The CDR3 nucleotides are TGTGCCAGCAGCTTAAAGGATAACTATGGCTACACCTTC.